The T cell receptor (beta chain) under discussion was sequenced for a study of T cell responses to AZD1222 COVID-19 vaccine (TCRdb year 2021). Some background on the complete study: A total of roughly 240 trial participants underwent TCR sequencing, of whom 200 to 220 received two doses of AZD1222 and some 26 received two doses of the MenACWY control vaccine. Trial participants were enrolled into age subgroups of 18-55, 56-69 and 70-plus years, which contained roughly 140, 27 and 60 TCR-sequenced participants, respectively. Study-level results and caveats: The 56-69-year group was small, and its depth increase did not reach significance, likely because of low power. Reportedly, close to half of the unique spike-specific TCRs recognized epitopes lying outside the regions that are mutated in the B.1.351 and B.1.1.7 variants. Most participants were white British and females outnumbered males, and the authors suggested that clonal diversity may have been underestimated. The whole spike protein was spanned by vaccine-associated CD4 TCRs, and dominant responses were seen in regions 160-218 and 743-854. Because no day 14 peak-response samples were available, repertoires were characterized only after the peak T cell response. Only a handful of AZD1222 recipients were SARS-CoV-2 seropositive at baseline, limiting conclusions about previously exposed vaccinees. After two AZD1222 doses, both the breadth and the depth of spike-specific TCRs were significantly higher than at day 0 and than in MenACWY recipients.

Comment on this clone: There is no known antigen for this receptor. Within one base of it there is no much larger clone, and no base qualities were kept.

The CDR3 regions of human TCRbeta chains were analyzed by immunosequencing. As for the original processing: TCRs in the repertoires were matched against a reference library of SARS-CoV-2-specific TCRs that had been generated with the MIRA antigen-specificity platform. Breadth was defined as the fraction of unique TCRs that were SARS-CoV-2-associated, and depth was defined as the fraction of total T cells that were SARS-CoV-2-associated. Using the MIRA data, every spike-specific TCR was mapped to the spike region that the TCR reacted to and assigned to either a CD4 or a CD8 class. Log10-transformed breadth and depth values were compared by one-way ANOVA with Sidak's multiple comparisons tests. Not all clones reach the TCRdb copy of this immuneACCESS table, which keeps in-frame sequences only. Checked studies attribute under half of the gap to unresolved V genes and leave the rest unexplained. V, J and clone size were drawn from that table, and D and trimming were deduced from the DNA. The sample includes more than 120,000 clones, with 89% observed a single time. The ten biggest clones cover roughly 1.5% of the sample.

From the cysteine through the phenylalanine, the CDR3 covers 14 amino acids. Only the CDR3 DNA stays, 42 bases, in frame from base 1. The trim is 0 bases for V and 6 bases for J, with a gap of 10 bases between the germline ends. The germline V gene gives CDR1 as LGHNA and CDR2 as YSLEER. This specimen's time point label, per the study, means: about 28 days (+/-7) after the second vaccine dose. AZD1222 recipients given second doses at about 4 weeks or at about 12 weeks were pooled, since spike-specific TCR depth and breadth were not found to differ between the two schedules. The vaccinee samples were drawn from two UK trials, COV001 and COV002, one of which was a single-blind randomized controlled phase 2/3 trial testing AZD1222 (ChAdOx1 nCoV-19) in healthy adults. For TCRbeta chain sequencing, PBMC samples from trial participants were taken at day 0 and at day 28 after the second dose.

The sequenced sample was peripheral blood, obtained 28 days after the second AZD1222 dose. The chain is made from TRBV4-3 and TRBJ2-3; a confident D gene designation cannot be given. This receptor was identified in an adult who received the AZD1222 COVID-19 vaccine. The DNA sequence is TGCGCCAGCAGCCAAGAGAGTGTACGCGATACGCAGTATTTT. Its coded protein is CASSQESVRDTQYF.